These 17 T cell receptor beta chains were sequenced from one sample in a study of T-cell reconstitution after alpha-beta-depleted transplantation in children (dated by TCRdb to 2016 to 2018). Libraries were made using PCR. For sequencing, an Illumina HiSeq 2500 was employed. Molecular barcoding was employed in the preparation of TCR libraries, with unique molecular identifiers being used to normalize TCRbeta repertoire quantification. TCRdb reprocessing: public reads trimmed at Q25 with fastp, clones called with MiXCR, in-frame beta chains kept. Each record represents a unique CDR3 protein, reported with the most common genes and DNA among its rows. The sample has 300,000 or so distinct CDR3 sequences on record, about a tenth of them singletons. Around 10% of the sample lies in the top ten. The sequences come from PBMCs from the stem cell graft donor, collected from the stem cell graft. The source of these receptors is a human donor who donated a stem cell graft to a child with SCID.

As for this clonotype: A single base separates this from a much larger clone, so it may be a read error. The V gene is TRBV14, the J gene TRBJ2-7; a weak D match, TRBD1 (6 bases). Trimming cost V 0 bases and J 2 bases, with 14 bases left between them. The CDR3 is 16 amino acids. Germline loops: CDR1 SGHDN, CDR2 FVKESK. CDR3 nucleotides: TGTGCCAGCAGCCAAGAGCTACAGGGCTTCGCCTACGAGCAGTACTTC. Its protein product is CASSQELQGFAYEQYF.

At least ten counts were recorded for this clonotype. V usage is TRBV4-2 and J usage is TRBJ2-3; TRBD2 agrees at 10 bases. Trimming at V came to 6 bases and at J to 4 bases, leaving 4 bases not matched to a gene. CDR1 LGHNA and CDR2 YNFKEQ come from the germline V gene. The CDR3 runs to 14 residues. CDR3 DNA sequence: TGTGCCAGCAGAGGAAGCGGGGGGGCAGATACGCAGTATTTT. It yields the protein CASRGSGGADTQYF.

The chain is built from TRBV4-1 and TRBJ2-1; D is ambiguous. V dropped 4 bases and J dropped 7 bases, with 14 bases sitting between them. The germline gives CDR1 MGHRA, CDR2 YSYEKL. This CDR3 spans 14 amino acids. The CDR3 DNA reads TGCGCCAGCAGCCTAGCAAGTACCGAAAATGAGCAGTTCTTC. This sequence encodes CASSLASTENEQFF.

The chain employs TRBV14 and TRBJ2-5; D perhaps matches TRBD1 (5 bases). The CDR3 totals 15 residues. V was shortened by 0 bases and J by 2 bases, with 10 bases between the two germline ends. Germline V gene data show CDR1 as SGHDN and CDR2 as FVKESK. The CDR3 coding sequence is TGTGCCAGCAGCCAAGAGGGCAGGGTACAAGAGACCCAGTACTTC. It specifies CASSQEGRVQETQYF.

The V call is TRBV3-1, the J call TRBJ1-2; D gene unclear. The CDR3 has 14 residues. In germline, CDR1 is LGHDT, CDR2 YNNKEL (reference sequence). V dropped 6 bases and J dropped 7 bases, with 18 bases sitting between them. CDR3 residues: CASSHVRSQVGYTF. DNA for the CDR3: TGTGCCAGCAGTCATGTCAGGAGTCAGGTTGGCTACACCTTC.

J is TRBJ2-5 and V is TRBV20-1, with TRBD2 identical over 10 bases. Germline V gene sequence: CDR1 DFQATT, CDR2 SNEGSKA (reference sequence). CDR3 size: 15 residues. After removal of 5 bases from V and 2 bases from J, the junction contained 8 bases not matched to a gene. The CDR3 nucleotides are TGCAGTGCTGCTAGCGGGGGCGACGTTCAAGAGACCCAGTACTTC. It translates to CSAASGGDVQETQYF.

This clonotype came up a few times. The CDR3 is CSASPGNNYGYTF. The CDR3 nucleotides read TGCAGTGCCAGCCCAGGGAATAACTATGGCTACACCTTC. This chain links TRBV20-1 with TRBJ1-2; D might be TRBD1 (5 bases). Trimming cost V 6 bases and J 1 base, with 12 bases left between them. The CDR3 loop spans 13 amino acids. Germline assignment: CDR1 DFQATT and CDR2 SNEGSKA (reference sequence).

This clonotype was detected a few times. The CDR3 loop reads CASSPTGTPNTEAFF. The CDR3 bases are TGTGCCAGCAGCCCAACCGGGACACCGAACACTGAAGCTTTCTTT. This rearrangement joins TRBV5-6 to TRBJ1-1, with D perhaps matching TRBD1 (6 bases). V lost 4 bases to trimming and J lost 1 base, with 14 bases between them. Germline lookup yields CDR1 SGHDT and CDR2 YYEEEE. CDR3 length: 15 amino acids.

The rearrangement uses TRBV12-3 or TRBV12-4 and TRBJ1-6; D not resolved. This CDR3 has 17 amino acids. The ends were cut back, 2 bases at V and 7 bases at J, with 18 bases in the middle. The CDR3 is CASSLFIGGRKNSPLHF. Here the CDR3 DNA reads TGTGCCAGCAGTTTATTTATAGGTGGCAGGAAAAATTCACCCCTCCACTTT.

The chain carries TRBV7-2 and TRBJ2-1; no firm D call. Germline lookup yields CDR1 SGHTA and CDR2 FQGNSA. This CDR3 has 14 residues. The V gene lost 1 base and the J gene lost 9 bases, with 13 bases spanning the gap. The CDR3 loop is CASSLGLTPIEQFF. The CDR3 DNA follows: TGTGCCAGCAGCTTAGGCCTGACTCCTATTGAGCAGTTCTTC. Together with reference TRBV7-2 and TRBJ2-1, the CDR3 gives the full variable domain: GAGVSQSPSNKVTEKGKDVELRCDPISGHTALYWYRQSLGQGLEFLIYFQGNSAPDKSGLPSDRFSAERTGGSVSTLTIQRTQQEDSAVYLCASSLGLTPIEQFFGPGTRLTVL.

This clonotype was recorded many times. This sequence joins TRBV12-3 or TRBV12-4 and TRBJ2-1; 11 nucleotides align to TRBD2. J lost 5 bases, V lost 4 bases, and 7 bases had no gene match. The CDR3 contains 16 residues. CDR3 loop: CASSSSLAGGDNEQFF. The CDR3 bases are TGTGCCAGCAGTTCCAGTCTAGCGGGGGGAGACAATGAGCAGTTCTTC.

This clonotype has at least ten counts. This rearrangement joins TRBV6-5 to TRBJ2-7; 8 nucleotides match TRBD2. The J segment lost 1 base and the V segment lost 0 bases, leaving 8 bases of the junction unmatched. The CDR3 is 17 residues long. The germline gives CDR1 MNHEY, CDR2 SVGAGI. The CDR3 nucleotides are TGTGCCAGCAGTTACTCACGCAGCGGGGGATCATCCTACGAGCAGTACTTC. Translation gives CASSYSRSGGSSYEQYF.

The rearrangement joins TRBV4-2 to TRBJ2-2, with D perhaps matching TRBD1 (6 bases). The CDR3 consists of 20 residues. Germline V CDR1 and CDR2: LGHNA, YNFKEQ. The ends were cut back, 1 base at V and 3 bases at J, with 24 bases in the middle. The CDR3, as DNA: TGTGCCAGCAGCCAAGTAGGTCGTATGCGGACAGAAAAGCACACCGGGGAGCTGTTTTTT. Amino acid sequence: CASSQVGRMRTEKHTGELFF.

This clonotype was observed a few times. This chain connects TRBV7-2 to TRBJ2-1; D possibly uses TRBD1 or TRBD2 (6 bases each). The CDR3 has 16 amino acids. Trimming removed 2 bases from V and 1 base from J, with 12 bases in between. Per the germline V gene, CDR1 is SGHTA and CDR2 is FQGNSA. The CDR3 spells CASSLRGARSYNEQFF. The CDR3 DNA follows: TGTGCCAGCAGCTTAAGGGGGGCCAGGTCCTACAATGAGCAGTTCTTC.

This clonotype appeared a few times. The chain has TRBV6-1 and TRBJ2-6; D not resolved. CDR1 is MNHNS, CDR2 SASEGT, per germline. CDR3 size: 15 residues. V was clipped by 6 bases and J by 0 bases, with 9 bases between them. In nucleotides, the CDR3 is TGTGCCAGCAGGGAATCAGTCTCTGGGGCCAACGTCCTGACTTTC. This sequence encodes CASRESVSGANVLTF.

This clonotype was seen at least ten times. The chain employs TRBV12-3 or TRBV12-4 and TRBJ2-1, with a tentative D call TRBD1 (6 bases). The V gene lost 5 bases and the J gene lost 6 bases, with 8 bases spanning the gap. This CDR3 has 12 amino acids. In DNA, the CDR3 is TGTGCCAGCAGTGCAGGGGTCAATGAGCAGTTCTTC. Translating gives CASSAGVNEQFF.

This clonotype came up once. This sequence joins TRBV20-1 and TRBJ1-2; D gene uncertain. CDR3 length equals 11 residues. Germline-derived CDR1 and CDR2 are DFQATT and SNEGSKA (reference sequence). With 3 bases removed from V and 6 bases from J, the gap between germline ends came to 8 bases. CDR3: CSASNPDGYTF. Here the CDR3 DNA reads TGCAGTGCTAGCAACCCGGATGGCTACACCTTC.